Listed below are T cell receptor beta chains from one sample, sequenced in a study of cytomegalovirus exposure and HLA in healthy donors. Clones were sequenced by immunoSEQ multiplex PCR, and TCRdb holds only the in-frame ones, with some missing. The sample shows about 190,000 clones, 65% to 85% of them seen only once. The sequencing input was PBMCs. Receptors were obtained from a woman between 18 and 30 years old in good health and CMV-seronegative. The conserved cysteine and the conserved F or W are not part of the CDR3 here.

>TRBJ1-1|TRBV5-1
ASSYVSGTEAF
>TRBJ2-7|TRBV7-9
ASSYRQAYEQY
>TRBJ1-3|TRBV28
ASSLQVHGNTIY
>TRBJ2-7|TRBV5-6
ASSMVTSGKAYEQY
>TRBJ1-4|TRBV19
ASGGTYNEKLF
>TRBJ2-1|TRBV28
ASSSPGQGKNEQF
>TRBJ2-1|TRBV7-6
ASSMTGTSGGVYNEQF
>TRBJ1-2|TRBV28
ASSPGQGSYGYT
>TRBJ2-3|TRBV5-1
ASSSGLITDTQY
>TRBJ1-1|TRBV10-3
AISGGQGTTEAF
>TRBJ1-2|TRBV7-9
ASSLINRGRGYT
>TRBJ1-1|TRBV7-9
ASSPRWGTGGVGAF
>TRBJ2-7|TRBV6-1
ASRPDIDYEQY
>TRBJ1-2|TRBV14
ASRPGQYYGYT
>TRBJ2-2|TRBV7-9
ASSPRGWSVAGELF
>TRBJ2-7|TRBV5-1
ASSQEVAYEQY
>TRBJ2-1|TRBV2
ASSGLAGVYEQF
>TRBJ2-3|TRBV7-3
ASSSHPTQQGTDTQY
>TRBJ2-1|TRBV25-1
ATAGLAEINEQF
>TRBJ2-2|TRBV9
ASSGFLTGDTGELF
>TRBJ1-4|TRBV9
ASSGSGTGLEKLF
>TRBJ2-2|TRBV28
ASSLLLAGQGELF
>TRBJ2-7|TRBV14
ASSQGTSYAYEQY
>TRBJ2-2|TRBV4-1
ASSQDGDRAIYTGELF
>TRBJ2-1|TRBV9
ASSPRTEDNEQF
>TRBJ2-1|TRBV6-5
ASSSLGGDYNEQF
>-|TRBV7-2
ASSIILFYEQY
>TRBJ2-1|TRBV6-5
ASRRLAEDNEQF
>TRBJ1-2|TRBV7-8
ASSPDTNYGYT
>TRBJ1-2|TRBV27
ASSLRWTGDYGYT
>TRBJ1-1|TRBV25-1
ASSLGSRGTEAF
>TRBJ2-6|TRBV10-3
AISESGGASGANVLT
>TRBJ1-2|TRBV6-5
ASTMGIGYT
>TRBJ2-5|TRBV7-9
ASTTTSGAAETQY
>TRBJ1-1|TRBV2
ASSGGQSTEAF
>TRBJ1-1|TRBV7-9
SSSLGGFEAF
>TRBJ2-7|TRBV5-1
ASSSGGTHEQY
>TRBJ2-5|TRBV4-2
ASSPGTGVPETQY
>TRBJ1-3|TRBV6-1
ASSEGGQGFGNTIY
>TRBJ2-2|TRBV7-8
ASSSPSRTGELF
>TRBJ2-6|TRBV7-2
ASSLIVSTSGANVLT
>TRBJ2-5|TRBV2
ASRTGEETQY
>TRBJ2-1|TRBV6-6
ASSYSGGGNNEQF
>TRBJ2-2|TRBV6-6
ASSSSGVSTGELF
>TRBJ1-1|TRBV6-6
ASGKMNTEAF
>TRBJ1-6|TRBV11-2
ASSPDRSYNSPLH
>TRBJ2-7|TRBV19
ASSISAEGYEQY
>TRBJ1-5|TRBV6-4
ASSGRARGQPQH
>TRBJ2-3|TRBV12-5
ASGLVLKGGDADTQY
>TRBJ1-4|TRBV13
ASSFTGSNEKLF
>TRBJ2-5|TRBV5-1
ASSFGIQETQY
>TRBJ2-2|TRBV19
ASSISSFHKNTGELF
>TRBJ1-1|TRBV15
ATSRNNRGLNTEAF
>TRBJ2-1|TRBV5-6
ASSLGTANEQF
>TRBJ1-2|TRBV6-1
ASSEGLFGYT
>TRBJ2-3|TRBV10-3
AISETAGAGTDTQY
>TRBJ2-1|TRBV9
ASRDTSGGYNEQF